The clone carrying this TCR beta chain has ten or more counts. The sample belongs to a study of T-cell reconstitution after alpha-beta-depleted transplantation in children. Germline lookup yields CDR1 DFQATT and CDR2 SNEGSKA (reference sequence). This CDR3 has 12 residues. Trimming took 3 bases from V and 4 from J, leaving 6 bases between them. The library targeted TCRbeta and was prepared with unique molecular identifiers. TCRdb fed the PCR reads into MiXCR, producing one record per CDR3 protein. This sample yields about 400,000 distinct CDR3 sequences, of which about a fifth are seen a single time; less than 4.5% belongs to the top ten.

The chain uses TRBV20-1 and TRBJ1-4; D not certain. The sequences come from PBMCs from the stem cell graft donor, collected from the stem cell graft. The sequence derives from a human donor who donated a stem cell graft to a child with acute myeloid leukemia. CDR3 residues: CSASLGNEKLFF. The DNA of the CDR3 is TGCAGTGCTAGCTTGGGTAATGAAAAACTGTTTTTT.